The following is a TCR beta chain sequence with its context. There are a few counts of this clonotype. Its cognate antigen has yet to be identified. Per-base qualities were not stored, and no clone one base away is much larger. For the unsorted PBMC libraries, 2 million PBMCs were stored in RNAlater at -80 degrees C until RNA extraction and were used to generate the libraries. Multiple sclerosis patients were enrolled in a US clinical protocol under which disease progression was evaluated by magnetic resonance imaging. PBMCs were separated from peripheral blood using Ficoll-Hypaque density gradient centrifugation and then cryopreserved in liquid nitrogen. This record belongs to a study of neurological immune-mediated disorders (dated by TCRdb to between 2019 and 2020). About the study as a whole: Among the roughly 35 multiple sclerosis patients, approximately 31 had relapsing-remitting MS and 3 had secondary progressive MS. Peripheral blood TCR-beta repertoires from HTLV-I-associated myelopathy (HAM/TSP) patients, multiple sclerosis patients and healthy controls were compared by UMI-based sequencing. Longitudinal samples, technical triplicates and paired sorted CD4+ and CD8+ T-cell subsets, alongside PBMC samples, were included among the roughly 98 TCR-beta libraries. The cohort comprised 60 to 75 subjects: roughly 15 HAM/TSP patients, some 35 multiple sclerosis patients and 20 healthy controls.

What the authors observed across the whole study: TCR clonal expansion was highest in HAM/TSP patients and lowest in MS patients, with MS patients falling below even healthy controls. The MS cluster was not associated with any clinical or MRI features, and the authors stated that larger cohorts are needed. No identical CDR3 amino acid sequences were shared among expanded clones across subjects, suggesting private TCR-beta repertoires in all groups. Phylogenetic analysis grouped repertoires from 18 of 34 MS patients into a cluster of related CDR3 sequences, suggesting a possible repertoire-level signature.

V sheds 3 bases and J sheds 7 bases, leaving 16 bases between their ends. There are 14 amino acids in the CDR3, from cysteine to phenylalanine inclusive. Only the CDR3 DNA stays, 42 bases, in frame from base 1. CDR1 DFQATT and CDR2 SNEGSKA were looked up in the germline V gene (reference sequence). cDNA was synthesized by template-switch 5'RACE using a primer with a 10-nucleotide random unique molecular identifier that tagged each TCR transcript. Every sequencing run covered 15-18 subjects and yielded more than 180 million TCR-beta sequences. The RNeasy kit was used for extraction of total RNA. Using the KAPA Real-time Library Amplification kit, TCR-beta VDJ regions were amplified with primers for the TCR constant region and the 5'RACE anchor. A first PCR added sample indexes and Illumina adaptors, after which a second PCR increased the library yield. After purification with Ampure beads, the TCR product of roughly 650 bp was size-selected on a 2% E-gel SizeSelection system. Before pooling, library quality was assessed on a Bioanalyzer, concentration was determined with Qubit, and library quantification was performed with the Kapa Library Quantification kit. An Illumina HiSeq 2500 sequenced the libraries paired-end 2 x 150 bp. To increase sequence diversity, roughly 24-30% phiX was spiked into each library pool. As for the original processing: The UMI-based MiGEC pipeline processed quality-filtered reads and removed over 80% of raw TCR sequences during error correction. VDJ genes were aligned to IMGT germline references, and clonotypes were defined by unique CDR3 amino acid sequence plus V-J genes. Clonal expansion, Shannon diversity and CDR3 relatedness were evaluated with VDJtools (CalcPairwiseDistances, ClusterSamples), while phylogenetic trees were built in CLCbio workbench. A clone was classed as expanded if it had 8 or more unique UMIs, a cutoff based on coefficient-of-variation modelling across technical triplicates. The public reads were reanalyzed by TCRdb: fastp trimming at Q25, MiXCR alignment, in-frame beta chains only. CDR3 protein sequences are deduplicated, and each keeps its most common genes and DNA. TCRdb, rather than the study authors, made the V and J calls. Recorded for this sample are about 92,000 distinct CDR3 sequences; approximately 3.5% of them occurred a single time. The ten largest clones capture less than 3% of the sample.

Recombination connected TRBV20-1 to TRBJ2-1; the D gene is possibly TRBD1 or TRBD2, with 6 bases matching each. This TCR came from a woman in her forties or fifties with multiple sclerosis. The sample consisted of PBMCs. The CDR3 reads as follows: CSASVEGGRNEQFF. The DNA sequence is TGCAGTGCTAGCGTCGAAGGGGGGCGGAATGAGCAGTTCTTC.